The source of this TCR beta chain is a study of beta chain features in type 1 diabetes (dated by TCRdb to 2016 to 2018). Turning to the overall study: Mean age, gender distribution, total cell number and subset yield did not differ between patients and healthy donors. A total of 107,917,701 sorted cells were examined across all samples, and RNA yield correlated strongly with the number of cells per subset. Regulatory and stem cell-like memory subsets were isolated from only 8 patients and about eight healthy donors, whereas naive and central memory subsets came from all 30 or so donors. In the study, TCRB repertoires of sorted circulating CD4+ T cell subsets from recently diagnosed type 1 diabetes patients were compared with those of matched healthy donors. Points the paper makes about the study in general: At VDJ recombination sites, patients with type 1 diabetes made fewer insertions and deleted more nucleotides, a pattern implying thymic rearrangement abnormalities. Because cDNA was sequenced instead of genomic DNA, highly expressing activated cells could be over-represented, though the groups showed no difference in activation or CD3 levels. Because small numbers of individuals were included in the HLA sub-analyses, any influence of HLA type on TCRB rearrangement was left unresolved. The naive, central memory and regulatory TCRB repertoires appeared to resemble one another more closely among patients than among healthy donors. A moderate but significant shortening of TCRB CDR3 length was observed in type 1 diabetes patients in all four CD4+ subsets. PCR might favor shorter templates, but patient and control samples were amplified and corrected together, so any skew would affect both groups equally.

The High Capacity cDNA Reverse Transcription Kit was used to reverse transcribe all of the isolated RNA, meaning that expressed TCRB transcripts were what got sequenced. Deep immunoSEQ sequencing was performed on naive, central memory and regulatory T cell samples, with an average of about 3.6 million total reads per sample. Sorted cells were lysed in RLT buffer and RNA was extracted with DNase-treated RNeasy Micro or Mini kits, depending on cell number. To prevent cross-contamination, every cell subset was processed on its own, while patient and healthy donor samples were processed together. TCRB sequences were amplified from cDNA with the immunoSEQ multiplex PCR, producing 87-bp fragments spanning the CDR3 region. Sequencing of the amplicons was done on the Illumina HiSeq platform. The authors' pipeline ran thus. Synthetic template baselines were used to correct PCR bias computationally, reads within Hamming distance 2 were collapsed, and singletons that could not be merged were discarded. Reads were aligned to IMGT to assign V, D and J genes, CDR3 length, and insertions or deletions at six rearrangement sites. Clonotype counts were normalized to sorted cell number within each subset before computing true diversity and Gini coefficients with the tcR R package. The overlap coefficient, calculated on TCRB nucleotide sequences, was used to quantify repertoire sharing. TCRdb limited this immuneACCESS table to in-frame rearrangements with V and J called. A share of clones is missing; checked studies link under half to unresolved V genes, and the rest is unexplained. The DNA gave D and trimming, while V, J and clone size come from that table. A total of 300,000 to 350,000 clones appear in this sample, around 9.3% of them only once. The leading ten clones occupy around 1% of the sample.

Each donor gave one peripheral blood draw, roughly 110 mL on average, collected into heparinised tubes. A BD FACSAria II and a panel including CD45RO, CCR7, CD25, CD127, CD95 and CD27 were used to sort naive, central memory, regulatory and stem cell-like memory CD4+ T cells. A purity above 95% was achieved for all sorted populations. PBMCs were isolated immediately by Lymphoprep density gradient centrifugation and stained directly without culture. So that batch effects would be minimized, each experiment stained and sorted samples in pairs, pairing one healthy donor with one patient. The CDR3 runs 18 residues from the cysteine to the phenylalanine. Only CDR3 DNA remains: 54 bases, in frame from the first base. CDR1 and CDR2 are drawn from the germline V gene: SQVTM, ANQGSEA. Trimming takes 4 bases from V and 3 bases from J, and the germline ends sit 25 bases apart. Remarks on this clone: Its antigen is currently not known. No quality values exist for individual bases; no much larger clone is one base distant.

The sequence came from a man younger than 45 with type 1 diabetes. The V and J segments used are TRBV29-1 and TRBJ2-1, and TRBD2 may be the D gene, going by 6 matching bases. Source material: central memory CD4+ T cells from blood. Here the CDR3 is given as CSVVSFPLGGVIYNEQFF. The DNA sequence follows: TGCAGCGTTGTTTCATTCCCCCTCGGCGGGGTAATCTACAATGAGCAGTTCTTC.